The clone carrying this TCR beta chain was seen more than once but under ten times. The entry originates in a study of cytomegalovirus exposure and HLA in healthy donors. Primers: 60 Vbeta forward and 13 Jbeta reverse. Repertoires were generated with immunoSEQ multiplex PCR, while TCRdb's copy carries only in-frame clones and drops some. The top ten clones hold roughly 10% of a sample with 200,000 to 250,000 clones, about 80% of them seen once. Germline V lookup: CDR1 SGDLS, CDR2 YYNGEE. V gave up 0 bases and J gave up 5 bases; unmatched junction bases: 5. The CDR3 spans 16 residues. The chain combines TRBV9 with TRBJ2-5, with 12 bases aligning to TRBD1. The sequence was collected from a woman between 50 and 59 years old in good health and CMV-seropositive. The sequenced sample consisted of PBMCs. The CDR3 sequence: CASSVGGQGAGETQYF. The CDR3, as DNA: TGTGCCAGCAGCGTAGGGGGACAGGGGGCTGGGGAGACCCAGTACTTC. The whole variable domain, remainder taken from reference TRBV9 and TRBJ2-5, is DSGVTQTPKHLITATGQRVTLRCSPRSGDLSVYWYQQSLDQGLQFLIQYYNGEERAKGNILERFSAQQFPDLHSELNLSSLELGDSALYFCASSVGGQGAGETQYFGPGTRLLVL.